This T cell receptor beta chain was found in a study of immune characterization of retroperitoneal liposarcoma. TCRdb itself ran the PCR reads through MiXCR, one entry per CDR3 protein. Of around 1,400 distinct CDR3 sequences in the sample, roughly 44% are singletons; the top ten hold roughly a fifth. On this clonotype itself: The junction differs from germline at one of its ends, possibly a read error.

Germline assignment: CDR1 SGHTA and CDR2 FQGNSA. This CDR3 has 14 amino acids. Material for sequencing was tumor tissue. This rearrangement joins TRBV7-2 to TRBJ2-1, with TRBD2 matching 7 bases. The end of the DNA aligns better with TRBJ2-7, so the J call may be wrong. The sequence derives from a female donor with retroperitoneal liposarcoma. The CDR3 bases are TGTGCCAGAAGCTTAGCCGGCGGGAGCTACGAGCAGTACTTC. Protein product: CARSLAGGSYEQYF.